This T cell receptor beta chain was sequenced in a study of T cell clonality in common variable immunodeficiency. Study observations and caveats: Common variable immunodeficiency TCR beta sequences reportedly had fewer deletions and N-nucleotide insertions. CVID subjects showed higher TCRbeta clonality than healthy controls.

The table lists this clone with many counts. Its matching antigen is unknown. The DNA ends 3 residues before the CDR3 does, and the rest of the CDR3 is filled in from the germline J gene. Other nucleotide sequences from this sample produce the same CDR3. CVID and control samples used equivalent genomic DNA input. The protocol was immunoSEQ multiplex PCR, while the TCRdb copy is restricted to in-frame clones and leaves out a portion. The sample was found to contain some 9,700 clones, and every one recurs. Patients had low serum IgG, IgA and/or IgM and specific antibody deficiency. Blood came from CVID subjects not ill and not taking immunomodulatory or immunosuppressive medication. CDR3 size: 13 residues. Germline CDR1 reads SNHLY; CDR2 reads FYNNEI. V was trimmed by 3 bases and J by 3 bases, leaving 8 bases between them.

The V and J genes are TRBV2 and TRBJ1-1, with D possibly TRBD1 on 5 matching bases. The receptor comes from a human donor with common variable immunodeficiency. Sample: peripheral blood mononuclear cells. CDR3 DNA, as far as it was read: TGTGCCAGCAGTGATCAGGGCTACACTGAA. Encoded protein: CASSDQGYTE. The complete CDR3 reads CASSDQGYTEAFF.